This T cell receptor (beta chain) stems from a study of shared clonotypes between healthy human individuals. Germline-derived CDR1 and CDR2 are LNHDA and SQIVND (reference sequence). There are 14 residues in the CDR3. V was pared by 5 bases and J by 4 bases, with 6 bases of the junction left unmatched. PCR replicates performed on unsorted PBMC used 300 ng DNA, 25,000 to 35,000 T cell genomes. The repertoire was sequenced with immunoSEQ multiplex PCR; TCRdb's copy has only in-frame clones and lacks some. The repertoire includes hundreds of thousands of clones, around 76% of them detected once, and 12% sits in the top ten.

Sequences were obtained from PBMCs. This TCR derives from a woman aged 40-49 years in good health. Some clones in this sample may be carry-over from other donors' samples. The V gene is TRBV19, the J gene TRBJ2-7; 9 nucleotides line up with TRBD2. The CDR3 DNA reads TGTGCCAGTAGTCTGCGACTAGCGGTGTACGAGCAGTACTTC. This codes for CASSLRLAVYEQYF.